This T cell receptor (beta chain) originates from a study of blood T cell repertoires in COVID-19. CDR3 length: 20 amino acids. Germline V gene data show CDR1 as SGHVS and CDR2 as FNYEAQ. Trimming cost V 2 bases and J 4 bases; bases outside gene matches: 17. Produced via immunoSEQ multiplex PCR; TCRdb's table is partial and in-frame only. The repertoire consists of roughly 150,000 clones, with 85% occurring once and the leading ten covering roughly 2.9%. The source is a middle-aged man with acute or convalescent COVID-19. The sequencing sample was made of peripheral blood. The V and J genes are TRBV7-6 and TRBJ2-7; 13 nucleotides line up with TRBD2. CDR3 DNA sequence: TGTGCCAGCAGCTTACAGGGGCCCTTTTCACTAGCGGGAGGGGGTTACGAGCAGTACTTC. This encodes CASSLQGPFSLAGGGYEQYF.